This entry describes one T cell receptor beta chain. Its antigen is still unknown. This sample is drawn from a study of cytomegalovirus exposure and HLA in healthy donors. This CDR3 has 13 amino acids. V lost 4 bases, J lost 1 base, and 7 bases lay in between. CDR1 SNHLY and CDR2 FYNNEI come from the germline V gene. Findings of the study overall: Presence/absence analyses assumed roughly uniform sequencing depth across donors, which may not hold.

The PCR made use of 60 Vbeta and 13 Jbeta primers. Sequencing was performed with immunoSEQ multiplex PCR; in TCRdb, only in-frame clones are kept and a portion is missing. The table records some 200,000 clones, just over 75% of them present only once. The V call is TRBV2, the J call TRBJ1-1; D is undetermined. The sample was PBMCs. This TCR came from a woman aged 30 to 39 in good health and CMV-seropositive. CDR3 bases: TGTGCCAGCAGTGTACAGCAGAACACTGAAGCTTTCTTT. The encoded protein is CASSVQQNTEAFF.